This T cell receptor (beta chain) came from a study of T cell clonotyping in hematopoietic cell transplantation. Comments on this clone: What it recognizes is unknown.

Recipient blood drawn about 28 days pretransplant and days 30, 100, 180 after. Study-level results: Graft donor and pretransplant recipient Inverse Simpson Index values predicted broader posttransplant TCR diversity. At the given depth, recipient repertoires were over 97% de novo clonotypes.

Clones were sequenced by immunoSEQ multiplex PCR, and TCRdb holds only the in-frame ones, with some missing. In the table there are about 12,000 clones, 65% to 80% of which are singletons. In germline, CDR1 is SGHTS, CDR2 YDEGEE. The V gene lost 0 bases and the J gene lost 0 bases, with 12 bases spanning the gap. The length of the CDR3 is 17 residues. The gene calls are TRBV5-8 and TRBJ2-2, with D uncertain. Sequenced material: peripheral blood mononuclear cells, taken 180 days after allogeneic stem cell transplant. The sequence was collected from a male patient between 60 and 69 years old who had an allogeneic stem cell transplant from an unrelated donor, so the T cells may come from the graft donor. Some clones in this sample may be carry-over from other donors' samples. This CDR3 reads CASSLVAKYTNTGELFF. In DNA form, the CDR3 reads TGTGCCAGCAGCTTGGTGGCGAAATATACGAACACCGGGGAGCTGTTTTTT.